This TCR beta chain originates from a study of blood T cell repertoires in COVID-19. On the study more broadly: PBMCs, B-cell-depleted T cells, or T cells provided the cDNA or gDNA that made up the material.

The germline V and J ends were trimmed by 8 bases and 0 bases, with 14 bases remaining between them. Germline CDR1 reads SEHNR; CDR2 reads FQNEAQ (reference sequence). There are 14 residues in the CDR3. Participant age was roughly 18 to 95 years, and participants resided in roughly 24 US areas. Cohort placement rested on clinical history that participants reported themselves. Authors' methods: Amplification of reference gene primers was used by the study to estimate nucleated cell counts. Profiled with immunoSEQ multiplex PCR; TCRdb holds only in-frame clones, not every one. That table is the source of V, J and clone size, and D and trimming were worked out from the DNA. The table has fewer than 200,000 clones, around 82% seen once.

This receptor was obtained from a woman in her 50s in a cohort exposed to, infected with or recovered from COVID-19 (not recorded which). The source material was PBMCs or T cells enriched from blood (not recorded which). The rearrangement uses TRBV7-9 and TRBJ2-7; D perhaps matches TRBD2 (5 bases). The CDR3 DNA reads as TGTGCCAGCGGATTTCGAGGGCCCTCCTACGAGCAGTACTTC. Residues: CASGFRGPSYEQYF.